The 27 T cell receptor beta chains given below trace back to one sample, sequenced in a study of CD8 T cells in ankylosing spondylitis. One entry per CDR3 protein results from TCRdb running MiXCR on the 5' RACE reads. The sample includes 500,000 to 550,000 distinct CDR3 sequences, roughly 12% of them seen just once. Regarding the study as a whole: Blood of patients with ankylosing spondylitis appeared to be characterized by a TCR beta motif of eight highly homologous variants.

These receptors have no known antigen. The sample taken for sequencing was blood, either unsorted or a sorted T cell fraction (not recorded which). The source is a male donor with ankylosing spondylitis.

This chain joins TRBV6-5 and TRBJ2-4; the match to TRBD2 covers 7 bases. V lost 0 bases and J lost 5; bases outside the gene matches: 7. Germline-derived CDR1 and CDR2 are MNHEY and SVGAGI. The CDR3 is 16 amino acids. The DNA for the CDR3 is TGTGCCAGCAGTTACTCGTCAACGGGAGGCGAAAACATTCAGTACTTC. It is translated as CASSYSSTGGENIQYF.

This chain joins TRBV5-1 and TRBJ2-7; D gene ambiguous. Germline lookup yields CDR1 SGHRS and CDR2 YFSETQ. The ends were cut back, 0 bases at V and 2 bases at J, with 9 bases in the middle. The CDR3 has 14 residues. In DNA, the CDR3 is TGCGCCAGCAGCTTGGTGGACGGAGCCTACGAGCAGTACTTC. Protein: CASSLVDGAYEQYF.

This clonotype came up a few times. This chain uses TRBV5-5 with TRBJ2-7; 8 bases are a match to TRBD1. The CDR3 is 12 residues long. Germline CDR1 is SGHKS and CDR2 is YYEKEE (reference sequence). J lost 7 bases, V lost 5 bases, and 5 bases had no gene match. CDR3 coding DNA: TGTGCCAGCAGTCTGACAGGGGATGAGCAGTACGTC. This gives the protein CASSLTGDEQYV.

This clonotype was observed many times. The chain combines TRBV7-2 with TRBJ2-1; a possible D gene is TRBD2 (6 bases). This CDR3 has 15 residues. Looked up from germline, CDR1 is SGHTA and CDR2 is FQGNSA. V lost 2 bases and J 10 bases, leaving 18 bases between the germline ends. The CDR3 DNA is TGTGCCAGCAGCTTACACGGGACTCTCGGAGGGGAGCAGTTCTTC. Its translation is CASSLHGTLGGEQFF.

DNA for the CDR3: TGTGCCTGGAGGACAGGGCACGGCTATGGCTACACCTTC. Its translation is CAWRTGHGYGYTF. The chain is built from TRBV30 and TRBJ1-2; 7 bases match TRBD1. Trimming removed 3 bases from V and 4 bases from J; junction bases left unmatched: 5. The V gene's germline CDR1 is GTSNPN and CDR2 SVGIG (reference sequence). CDR3 length: 13 amino acids.

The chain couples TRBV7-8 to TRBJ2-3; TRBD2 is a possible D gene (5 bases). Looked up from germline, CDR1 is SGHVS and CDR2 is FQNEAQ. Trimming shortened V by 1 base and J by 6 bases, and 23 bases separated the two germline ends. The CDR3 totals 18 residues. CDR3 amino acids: CASSLVLSFRGFRDTQYF. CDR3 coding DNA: TGTGCCAGCAGCTTAGTGCTTTCTTTTCGGGGATTTAGGGATACGCAGTATTTT. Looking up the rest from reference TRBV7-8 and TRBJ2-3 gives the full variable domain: GAGVSQSPRYKVAKRGQDVALRCDPISGHVSLFWYQQALGQGPEFLTYFQNEAQLDKSGLPSDRFFAERPEGSVSTLKIQRTQQEDSAVYLCASSLVLSFRGFRDTQYFGPGTRLTVL.

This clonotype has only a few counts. The chain's CDR3 is CSAGTSGRDEQYF. The CDR3 bases are TGCAGTGCCGGGACTAGCGGGAGGGACGAGCAGTACTTC. This chain joins TRBV20-1 and TRBJ2-7, with TRBD2 matching 16 bases. This CDR3 is 13 amino acids long. CDR1 DFQATT and CDR2 SNEGSKA come from the germline V gene (reference sequence). Losses at the gene ends were 6 bases for V and 5 bases for J; bases not matched to a gene: 1.

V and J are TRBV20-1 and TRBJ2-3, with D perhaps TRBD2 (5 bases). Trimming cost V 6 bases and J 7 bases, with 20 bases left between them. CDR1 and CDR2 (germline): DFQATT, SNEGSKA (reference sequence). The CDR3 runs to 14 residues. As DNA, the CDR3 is TGCAGTGCCTTATTCCGGGAAAGTGGGTATACGCAGTATTTT. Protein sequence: CSALFRESGYTQYF.

The CDR3 here is CASSPRTGGDTEAFF. The CDR3 coding sequence is TGTGCCAGCAGCCCGAGGACAGGGGGGGACACTGAAGCTTTCTTT. The chain combines TRBV7-8 with TRBJ1-1; 10 bases agree with TRBD1. Trimming cost V 5 bases and J 3 bases; bases outside gene matches: 6. CDR1 and CDR2 from the germline V gene are SGHVS and FQNEAQ. The CDR3 spans 15 residues. The full variable domain, in which reference TRBV7-8 and TRBJ1-1 provide the parts outside the CDR3, is GAGVSQSPRYKVAKRGQDVALRCDPISGHVSLFWYQQALGQGPEFLTYFQNEAQLDKSGLPSDRFFAERPEGSVSTLKIQRTQQEDSAVYLCASSPRTGGDTEAFFGQGTRLTVV.

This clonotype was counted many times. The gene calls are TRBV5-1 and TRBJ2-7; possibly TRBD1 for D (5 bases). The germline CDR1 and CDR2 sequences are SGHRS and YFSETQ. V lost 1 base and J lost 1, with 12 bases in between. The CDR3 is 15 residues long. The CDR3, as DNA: TGCGCCAGCAGCTTGTGGGGCGACGTATCCTACGAGCAGTACTTC. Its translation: CASSLWGDVSYEQYF.

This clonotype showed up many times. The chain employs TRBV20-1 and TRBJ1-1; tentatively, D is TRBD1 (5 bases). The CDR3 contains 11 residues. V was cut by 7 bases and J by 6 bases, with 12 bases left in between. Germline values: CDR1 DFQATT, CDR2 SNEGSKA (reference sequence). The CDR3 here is CSGRRGAEAFF. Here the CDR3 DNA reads TGCAGTGGTAGGAGAGGGGCTGAAGCTTTCTTT.

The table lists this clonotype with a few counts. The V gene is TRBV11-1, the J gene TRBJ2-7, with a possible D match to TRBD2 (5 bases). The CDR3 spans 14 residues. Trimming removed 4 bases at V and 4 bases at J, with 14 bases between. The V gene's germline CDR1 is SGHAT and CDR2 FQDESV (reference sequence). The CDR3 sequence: CASSWSGEAYEQYV. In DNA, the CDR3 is TGTGCCAGCAGCTGGAGCGGAGAAGCTTACGAGCAGTACGTC.

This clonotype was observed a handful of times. The CDR3 sequence is CASRKTGGAYNYGYTF. CDR3 nucleotides: TGTGCCAGCAGAAAAACAGGGGGGGCTTATAACTATGGCTACACCTTC. V and J are TRBV27 and TRBJ1-2; 8 bases agree with TRBD1. Trimming at V came to 6 bases and at J to 1 base, leaving 10 bases not matched to a gene. This CDR3 has 16 amino acids. In germline, CDR1 is MNHEY, CDR2 SMNVEV (reference sequence).

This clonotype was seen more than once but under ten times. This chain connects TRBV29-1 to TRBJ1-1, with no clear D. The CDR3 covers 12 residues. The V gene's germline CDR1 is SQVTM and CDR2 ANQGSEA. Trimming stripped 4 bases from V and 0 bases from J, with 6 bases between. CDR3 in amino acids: CSVGELNTEAFF. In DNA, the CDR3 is TGCAGCGTTGGGGAGCTGAACACTGAAGCTTTCTTT.

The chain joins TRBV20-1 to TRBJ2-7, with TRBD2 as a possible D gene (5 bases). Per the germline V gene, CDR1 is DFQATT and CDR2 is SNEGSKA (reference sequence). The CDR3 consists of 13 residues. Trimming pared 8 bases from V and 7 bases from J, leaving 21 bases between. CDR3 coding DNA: TGCAGTTTCGAGCTAGCCAACCTCGGGGAGCAGTACTTC. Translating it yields CSFELANLGEQYF.

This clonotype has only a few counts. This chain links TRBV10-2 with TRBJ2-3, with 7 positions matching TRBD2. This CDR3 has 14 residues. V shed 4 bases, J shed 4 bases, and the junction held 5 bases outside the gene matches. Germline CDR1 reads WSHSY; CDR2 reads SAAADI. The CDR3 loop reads CASSGLAEADTQYF. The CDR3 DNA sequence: TGCGCCAGCAGTGGGCTAGCGGAGGCAGATACGCAGTATTTT.

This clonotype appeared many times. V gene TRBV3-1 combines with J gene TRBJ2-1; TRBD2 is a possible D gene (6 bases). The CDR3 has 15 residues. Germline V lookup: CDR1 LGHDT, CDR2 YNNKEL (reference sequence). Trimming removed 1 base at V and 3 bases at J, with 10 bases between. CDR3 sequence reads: CASSQGGRDYNEQFF. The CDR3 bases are TGTGCCAGCAGCCAAGGAGGGCGGGACTACAATGAGCAGTTCTTC.

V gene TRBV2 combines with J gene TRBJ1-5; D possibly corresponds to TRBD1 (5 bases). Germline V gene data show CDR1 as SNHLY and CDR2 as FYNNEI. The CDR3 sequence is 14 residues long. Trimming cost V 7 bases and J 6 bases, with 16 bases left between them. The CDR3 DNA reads TGTGCCAGCACAAGAGAAACAACAGGTCAGCCCCAGCATTTT. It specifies CASTRETTGQPQHF.

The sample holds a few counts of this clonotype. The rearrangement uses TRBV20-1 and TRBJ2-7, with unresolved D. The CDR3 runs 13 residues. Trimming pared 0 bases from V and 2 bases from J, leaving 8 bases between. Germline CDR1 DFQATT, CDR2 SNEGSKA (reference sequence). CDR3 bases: TGCAGTGCTAGAGACGAGGTAACCTACGAGCAGTACTTC. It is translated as CSARDEVTYEQYF.

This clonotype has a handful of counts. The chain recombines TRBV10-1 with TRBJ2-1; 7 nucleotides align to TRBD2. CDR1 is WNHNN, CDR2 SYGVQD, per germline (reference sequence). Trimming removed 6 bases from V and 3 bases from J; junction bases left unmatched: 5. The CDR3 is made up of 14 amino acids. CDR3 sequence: CASSQTSSYNEQFF. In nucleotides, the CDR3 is TGCGCCAGCAGCCAGACTAGCAGCTACAATGAGCAGTTCTTC.

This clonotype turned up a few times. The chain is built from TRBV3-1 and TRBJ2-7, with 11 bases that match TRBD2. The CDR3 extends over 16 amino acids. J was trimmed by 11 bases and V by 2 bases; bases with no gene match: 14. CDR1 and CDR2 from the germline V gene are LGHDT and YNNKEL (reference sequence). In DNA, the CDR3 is TGTGCCAGCAGCCAACCCATAGCGGGAGGGCCAACAATCAAGTACTTC. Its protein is CASSQPIAGGPTIKYF.

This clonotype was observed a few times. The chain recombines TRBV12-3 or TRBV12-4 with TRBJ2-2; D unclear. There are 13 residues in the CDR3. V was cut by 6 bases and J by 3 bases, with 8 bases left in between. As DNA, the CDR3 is TGTGCCAGCAGGTTCGACGACACCGGGGAGCTGTTTTTT. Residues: CASRFDDTGELFF.

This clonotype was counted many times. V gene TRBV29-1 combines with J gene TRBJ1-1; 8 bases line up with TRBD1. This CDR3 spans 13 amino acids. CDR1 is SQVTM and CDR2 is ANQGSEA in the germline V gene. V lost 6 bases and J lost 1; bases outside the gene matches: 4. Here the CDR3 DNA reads TGCAGCGTCGGACAGGGCGGGAACACTGAAGCTTTCTTT. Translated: CSVGQGGNTEAFF.

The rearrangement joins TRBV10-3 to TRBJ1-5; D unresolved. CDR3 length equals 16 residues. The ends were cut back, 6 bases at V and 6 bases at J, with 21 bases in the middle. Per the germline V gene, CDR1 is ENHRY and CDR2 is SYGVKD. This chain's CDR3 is CAISLFALGYGQPQHF. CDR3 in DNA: TGTGCCATCAGCCTGTTTGCCCTAGGGTATGGTCAGCCCCAGCATTTT.

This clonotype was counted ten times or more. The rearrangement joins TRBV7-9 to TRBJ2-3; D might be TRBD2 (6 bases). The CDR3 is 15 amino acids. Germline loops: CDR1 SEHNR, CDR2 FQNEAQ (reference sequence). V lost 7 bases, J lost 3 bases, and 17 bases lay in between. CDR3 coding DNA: TGTGCCAGCAAGGACCCGGGACTTGCGACAGATACGCAGTATTTT. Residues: CASKDPGLATDTQYF.

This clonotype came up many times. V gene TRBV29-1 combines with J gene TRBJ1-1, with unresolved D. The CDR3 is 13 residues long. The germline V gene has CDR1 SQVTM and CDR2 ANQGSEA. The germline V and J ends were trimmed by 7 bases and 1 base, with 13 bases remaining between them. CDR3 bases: TGCAGCGGGCATCGAAAGGGGAACACTGAAGCTTTCTTT. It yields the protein CSGHRKGNTEAFF.

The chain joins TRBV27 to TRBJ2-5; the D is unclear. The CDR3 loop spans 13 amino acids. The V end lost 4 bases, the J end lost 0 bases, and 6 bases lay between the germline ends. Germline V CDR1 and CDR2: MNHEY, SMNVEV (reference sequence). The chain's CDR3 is CASSSSYQETQYF. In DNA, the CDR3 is TGTGCCAGCAGTTCCTCGTACCAAGAGACCCAGTACTTC.